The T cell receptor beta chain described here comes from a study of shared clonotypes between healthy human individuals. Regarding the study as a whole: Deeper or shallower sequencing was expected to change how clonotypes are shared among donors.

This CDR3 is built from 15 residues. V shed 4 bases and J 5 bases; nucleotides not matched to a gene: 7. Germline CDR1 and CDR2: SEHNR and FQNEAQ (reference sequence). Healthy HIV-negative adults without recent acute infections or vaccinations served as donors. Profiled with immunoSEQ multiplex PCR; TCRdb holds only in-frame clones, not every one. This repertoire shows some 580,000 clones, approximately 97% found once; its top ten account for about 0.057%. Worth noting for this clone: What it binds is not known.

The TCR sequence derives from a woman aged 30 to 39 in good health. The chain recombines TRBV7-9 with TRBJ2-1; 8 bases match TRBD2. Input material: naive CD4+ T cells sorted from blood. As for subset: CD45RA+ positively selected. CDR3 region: CASSSSGRSDNEQFF. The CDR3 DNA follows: TGTGCCAGCAGCTCGAGCGGGAGATCGGACAATGAGCAGTTCTTC. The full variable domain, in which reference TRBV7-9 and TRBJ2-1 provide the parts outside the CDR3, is DTGVSQNPRHKITKRGQNVTFRCDPISEHNRLYWYRQTLGQGPEFLTYFQNEAQLEKSRLLSDRFSAERPKGSFSTLEIQRTEQGDSAMYLCASSSSGRSDNEQFFGPGTRLTVL.